This TCR beta chain was sequenced during a study of beta chain features in type 1 diabetes. Germline V gene lookup returns CDR1 MGHRA and CDR2 YSYEKL. V lost 1 base, J lost 6 bases, and 15 bases lay in between. The CDR3 runs 15 residues. For this clone: The target antigen is unknown.

Whole-study results and caveats: In these data, an HLA type influence on TCRB rearrangement remained unresolved.

Investigators reverse transcribed all isolated RNA, so they sequenced expressed TCRB transcripts. Here immunoSEQ multiplex PCR was the method, and the copy in TCRdb shows in-frame clones only, minus some. The sample has 330,000 or so clones, around 19% seen once. The origin of this receptor is a woman younger than 35 in good health. The genes are TRBV4-1 and TRBJ1-1; D gene ambiguous. The sequenced sample was naive CD4+ T cells from blood. CDR3 sequence reads: CASSQGVVNSPEAFF. For the CDR3, the DNA is TGCGCCAGCAGCCAAGGGGTGGTGAATAGCCCTGAAGCTTTCTTT.